The clone carrying this T cell receptor beta chain has a single count. What it recognizes is unknown. These data belong to a study of shared clonotypes between healthy human individuals. Overall study context: Researchers drew samples from a couple of women and a few men aged 18 to 49. Findings and limits, study-wide: Naive CD4 clonotype sharing across several donors was about 5%. Researchers found naive subsets generally carried larger estimated richness than memory subsets.

V was pared by 3 bases and J by 1 base, with 13 bases between. Germline V lookup: CDR1 MDHEN, CDR2 SYDVKM. CDR3 length: 15 residues. TCRdb keeps only in-frame clones here, not all; method: immunoSEQ multiplex PCR. This repertoire shows hundreds of thousands of clones, approximately 95% found once; its top ten account for over 0.1%. Naive CD8 isolation took CD45RO-negative cells positively selected for CCR7 and excluded terminally differentiated effector memory CD45RA+ cells. The genes are TRBV28 and TRBJ2-7; D is undetermined. The origin of this receptor is a woman aged 25 to 39 in good health. Sequencing was performed on naive CD8+ T cells sorted from blood. The CDR3 bases are TGTGCCAGCAGTTTTCGCCAGACGCGGTCCTACGAGCAGTACTTC. It encodes CASSFRQTRSYEQYF.